This TCR beta chain was observed in a study of T-cell memory formation after mild COVID-19. V shed 1 base and J shed 2 bases, with 9 bases lying between them. Germline CDR1 is SGHRS and CDR2 is YFSETQ. CDR3 length: 14 amino acids. TCRdb re-derived calls from the 5' RACE reads in MiXCR, one entry per CDR3 protein. The sample holds 350,000 to 400,000 distinct CDR3 sequences; 14% are singletons and the top ten take roughly 22%. This clonotype was seen more than once but under ten times. V and J are TRBV5-1 and TRBJ2-5; no clear D gene. This receptor was taken from a man between 18 and 35 years old who had mild COVID-19 (a few samples of this study predate the infection). Cell type and time point are not known. The sample taken for sequencing was PBMCs or a T cell subset sorted from them (not recorded which). Written as DNA, the CDR3 is TGCGCCAGCAGCTTGAGGCAGAGGCAAGAGACCCAGTACTTC. Translation: CASSLRQRQETQYF.